The 5 T cell receptor beta chains below all came from one sample that was sequenced in a study of OX40 agonist ivuxolimab in advanced cancers. The data were produced by immunoSEQ multiplex PCR, yet TCRdb's version contains in-frame clones alone and is incomplete. The table has roughly 67,000 clones, 92% seen once. The sequencing used CD4+ or CD8+ T cells sorted from blood, collected in a trial of the OX40 agonist ivuxolimab. Every receptor here comes from an adult with an advanced solid tumor such as melanoma, head and neck, liver or kidney cancer.

The table lists this clone with many counts. The same CDR3 can be traced to other DNA sequences in this sample. The V gene is TRBV19, the J gene TRBJ1-1, with D unclear. Per the germline V gene, CDR1 is LNHDA and CDR2 is SQIVND (reference sequence). The CDR3 totals 13 residues. V was pared by 1 base and J by 1 base, with 4 bases between. DNA for the CDR3: TGTGCCAGTAGTATAGGGACGAACACTGAAGCTTTCTTT. Protein: CASSIGTNTEAFF.

The chain recombines TRBV29-1 with TRBJ2-3; D gene ambiguous. The V and J ends lost 2 bases and 2 bases respectively, with 5 bases between them. Germline V lookup: CDR1 SQVTM, CDR2 ANQGSEA. The CDR3 loop spans 12 amino acids. CDR3: CSVEQSTDTQYF. The CDR3 DNA sequence: TGCAGCGTTGAACAATCCACAGATACGCAGTATTTT.

Only one count was recorded for this clone. The chain recombines TRBV10-3 with TRBJ2-3; 10 bases fit TRBD2. J gave up 6 bases and V 4 bases, and 7 bases lay outside the gene matches. Germline lookup yields CDR1 ENHRY and CDR2 SYGVKD. The CDR3 length is 15 residues. The CDR3 sequence is CAISVERGGRDTQYF. The CDR3, as DNA: TGTGCCATCAGTGTTGAGCGGGGGGGCCGCGATACGCAGTATTTT.

This sequence joins TRBV11-2 and TRBJ1-1; D is possibly TRBD1 (5 bases). V was trimmed by 1 base and J by 5 bases, leaving 17 bases between them. The germline CDR1 and CDR2 sequences are SGHAT and FQNNGV. The CDR3 totals 16 residues. This chain's CDR3 is CASSLVGAQGETEAFF. CDR3 sequence (DNA): TGTGCCAGCAGCTTAGTGGGTGCCCAGGGCGAAACTGAAGCTTTCTTT.

The chain joins TRBV19 to TRBJ1-1, with TRBD1 matching over 8 bases. Losses at the gene ends were 2 bases for V and 2 bases for J; bases not matched to a gene: 13. The CDR3 is made up of 18 amino acids. Germline CDR1 is LNHDA and CDR2 is SQIVND (reference sequence). In DNA form, the CDR3 reads TGTGCCAGTAGTATACAGTTCTGGGGGACAGGTTTTAACACTGAAGCTTTCTTT. Its protein is CASSIQFWGTGFNTEAFF. Drawing the rest from reference TRBV19 and TRBJ1-1, the complete variable domain is DGGITQSPKYLFRKEGQNVTLSCEQNLNHDAMYWYRQDPGQGLRLIYYSQIVNDFQKGDIAEGYSVSREKKESFPLTVTSAQKNPTAFYLCASSIQFWGTGFNTEAFFGQGTRLTVV.